These 11 T cell receptor beta chains originate from one sample sequenced in a study of shared clonotypes between healthy human individuals. Libraries were prepared by immunoSEQ multiplex PCR; TCRdb keeps only in-frame clonotypes and omits some of them. The data hold over a million clones, with around 98% observed a single time. The sample taken for sequencing was naive CD4+ T cells sorted from blood. Subset in this sample: CD45RA+ positively selected. The receptors were sampled from a man aged 25-45 years in good health.

The chain carries TRBV28 and TRBJ1-1; possibly TRBD1 for D (5 bases). The CDR3 loop spans 15 amino acids. Germline CDR1 MDHEN, CDR2 SYDVKM. Trimming took 7 bases from V and 1 from J, leaving 16 bases between them. The CDR3 region has the DNA TGTGCCAGCATCGATCCCAGAACAGGGAACACTGAAGCTTTCTTT. The encoded protein is CASIDPRTGNTEAFF.

Concerning this clone itself: One end of the junction is discordant with germline, which a read error may explain. The chain combines TRBV7-7 with TRBJ2-3; no reliable D call. The CDR3 covers 16 residues. CDR1 is SSHAT and CDR2 is FNYEAQ in the germline V gene (reference sequence). CDR3 sequence (DNA): TGTGCTAGCAGCTTAGGAGTGGGATTAAACACAGATACGCAGTATTTT. It codes for CASSLGVGLNTDTQYF.

This clone was seen a single time. The V gene is TRBV2, the J gene TRBJ1-3; no reliable D call. The CDR3 length is 12 residues. V lost 4 bases and J 8 bases, leaving 9 bases between the germline ends. Germline loops: CDR1 SNHLY, CDR2 FYNNEI. The CDR3 DNA is TGTGCCAGCAGTGTTAGCGGAGACACCATATATTTT. The encoded protein is CASSVSGDTIYF.

This chain connects TRBV11-2 to TRBJ2-3, with D tentatively TRBD2 (6 bases). The CDR3 is 13 residues long. Germline lookup yields CDR1 SGHAT and CDR2 FQNNGV. V lost 10 bases, J lost 4 bases, and 15 bases lay in between. This CDR3 is CATGPGDADTQYF. CDR3 DNA sequence: TGTGCCACTGGGCCGGGGGATGCAGATACGCAGTATTTT. Looking up the rest from reference TRBV11-2 and TRBJ2-3 gives the full variable domain: EAGVAQSPRYKIIEKRQSVAFWCNPISGHATLYWYQQILGQGPKLLIQFQNNGVVDDSQLPKDRFSAERLKGVDSTLKIQPAKLEDSAVYLCATGPGDADTQYFGPGTRLTVL.

The chain combines TRBV7-9 with TRBJ2-6; a possible D gene is TRBD2 (5 bases). V was clipped by 3 bases and J by 2 bases, with 17 bases between them. This CDR3 spans 18 amino acids. Germline lookup yields CDR1 SEHNR and CDR2 FQNEAQ (reference sequence). CDR3 coding DNA: TGTGCCAGCAGCTTTAGGGTTATGTTCGGGGCTGGGGCCAACGTCCTGACTTTC. This encodes CASSFRVMFGAGANVLTF. The full variable domain, in which reference TRBV7-9 and TRBJ2-6 provide the parts outside the CDR3, is DTGVSQNPRHKITKRGQNVTFRCDPISEHNRLYWYRQTLGQGPEFLTYFQNEAQLEKSRLLSDRFSAERPKGSFSTLEIQRTEQGDSAMYLCASSFRVMFGAGANVLTFGAGSRLTVL.

The gene calls are TRBV5-1 and TRBJ2-2, with 9 bases matching TRBD2. In germline, CDR1 is SGHRS, CDR2 YFSETQ. After removal of 4 bases from V and 7 bases from J, the junction contained 14 bases not matched to a gene. The CDR3 covers 17 residues. The CDR3 loop is CASSPNLVAGVGGELFF. For the CDR3, the DNA is TGCGCCAGCAGCCCCAATTTGGTAGCGGGGGTTGGCGGGGAGCTGTTTTTT.

V usage is TRBV28 and J usage is TRBJ2-7; 10 bases are shared with TRBD2. Germline assignment: CDR1 MDHEN and CDR2 SYDVKM. J lost 6 bases, V lost 7 bases, and 12 bases had no gene match. The CDR3 covers 15 residues. The CDR3 region is CASKTDQREGGEQYF. The CDR3 region has the DNA TGTGCCAGCAAAACAGACCAGCGGGAGGGGGGCGAGCAGTACTTC.

The genes are TRBV28 and TRBJ1-3; 9 positions match TRBD1. CDR3 length equals 14 residues. V shed 7 bases and J 4 bases; nucleotides not matched to a gene: 5. Germline CDR1 is MDHEN and CDR2 is SYDVKM. The CDR3 nucleotides read TGTGCCAGCAACAGGGGGCGATCAGGAAACACCATATATTTT. This gives the protein CASNRGRSGNTIYF. The full variable domain, with the rest looked up from reference TRBV28 and TRBJ1-3, is DVKVTQSSRYLVKRTGEKVFLECVQDMDHENMFWYRQDPGLGLRLIYFSYDVKMKEKGDIPEGYSVSREKKERFSLILESASTNQTSMYLCASNRGRSGNTIYFGEGSWLTVV.

V gene TRBV25-1 combines with J gene TRBJ1-5, with D unresolved. V was clipped by 0 bases and J by 1 base, with 4 bases between them. The CDR3 sequence is 14 residues long. Germline V gene lookup returns CDR1 MGHDK and CDR2 SYGVNS. For the CDR3, the DNA is TGTGCCAGCAGTGAATATAAGAGCAATCAGCCCCAGCATTTT. It is translated as CASSEYKSNQPQHF.

The chain carries TRBV6-1 and TRBJ2-1; 7 bases line up with TRBD2. This CDR3 has 13 residues. The trim removed 9 bases at V and 3 bases at J, leaving 5 bases unmatched. Germline V lookup: CDR1 MNHNS, CDR2 SASEGT. Written as DNA, the CDR3 is TGTGCCAGTGGGAGGGGTCACTACAATGAGCAGTTCTTC. This codes for CASGRGHYNEQFF.

Here the CDR3 reads CASSPRAHYYGYTF. The CDR3 coding sequence is TGTGCCAGCTCACCACGCGCTCATTACTATGGCTACACCTTC. The V gene is TRBV18, the J gene TRBJ1-2; D gene unclear. This CDR3 is built from 14 residues. Trimming left V 1 base short and J 3 bases short, with 9 bases between. Germline CDR1 reads KGHSH; CDR2 reads LQKENI.